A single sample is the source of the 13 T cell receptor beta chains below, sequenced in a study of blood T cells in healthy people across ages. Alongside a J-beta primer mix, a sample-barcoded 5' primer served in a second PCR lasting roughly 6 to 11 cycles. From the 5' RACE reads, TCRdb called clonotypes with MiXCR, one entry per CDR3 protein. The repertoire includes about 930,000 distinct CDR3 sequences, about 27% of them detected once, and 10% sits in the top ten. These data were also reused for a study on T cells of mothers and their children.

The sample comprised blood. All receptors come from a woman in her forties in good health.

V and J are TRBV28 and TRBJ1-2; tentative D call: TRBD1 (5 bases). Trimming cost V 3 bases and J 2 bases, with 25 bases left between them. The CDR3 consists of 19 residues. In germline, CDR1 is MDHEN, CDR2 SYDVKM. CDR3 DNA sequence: TGTGCCAGCAGTTTCCCCCAGGGACGGGTCAGGTCGATGAACTATGGCTACACCTTC. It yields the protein CASSFPQGRVRSMNYGYTF.

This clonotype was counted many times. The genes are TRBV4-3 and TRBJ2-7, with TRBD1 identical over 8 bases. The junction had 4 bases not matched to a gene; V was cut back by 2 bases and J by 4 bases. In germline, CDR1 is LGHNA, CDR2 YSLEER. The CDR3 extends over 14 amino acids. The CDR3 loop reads CASSQRTGPYEQYF. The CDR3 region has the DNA TGCGCCAGCAGCCAACGGACAGGGCCATACGAGCAGTACTTC.

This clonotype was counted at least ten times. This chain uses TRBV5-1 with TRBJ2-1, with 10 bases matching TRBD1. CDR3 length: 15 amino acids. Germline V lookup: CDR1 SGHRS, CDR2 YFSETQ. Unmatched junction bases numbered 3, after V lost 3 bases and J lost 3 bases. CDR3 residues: CASSSGQGVYNEQFF. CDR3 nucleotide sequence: TGCGCCAGCAGCTCCGGACAGGGGGTCTACAATGAGCAGTTCTTC.

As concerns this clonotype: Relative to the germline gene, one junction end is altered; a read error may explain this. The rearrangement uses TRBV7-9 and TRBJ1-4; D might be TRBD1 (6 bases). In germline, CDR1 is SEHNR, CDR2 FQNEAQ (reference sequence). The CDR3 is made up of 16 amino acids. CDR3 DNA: TGTGCCAGCAGCTTAGTAAGCTGGGGGCAGGTTGAAAAACGGTTTTTT. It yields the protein CASSLVSWGQVEKRFF. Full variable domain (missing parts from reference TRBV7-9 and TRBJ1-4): DTGVSQNPRHKITKRGQNVTFRCDPISEHNRLYWYRQTLGQGPEFLTYFQNEAQLEKSRLLSDRFSAERPKGSFSTLEIQRTEQGDSAMYLCASSLVSWGQVEKRFFGSGTQLSVL.

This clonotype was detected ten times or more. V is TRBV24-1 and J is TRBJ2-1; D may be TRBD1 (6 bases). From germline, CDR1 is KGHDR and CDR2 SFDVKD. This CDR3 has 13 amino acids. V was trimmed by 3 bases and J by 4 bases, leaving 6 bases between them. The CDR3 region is CATSDQGYNEQFF. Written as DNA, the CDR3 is TGTGCCACCAGTGATCAGGGGTACAATGAGCAGTTCTTC.

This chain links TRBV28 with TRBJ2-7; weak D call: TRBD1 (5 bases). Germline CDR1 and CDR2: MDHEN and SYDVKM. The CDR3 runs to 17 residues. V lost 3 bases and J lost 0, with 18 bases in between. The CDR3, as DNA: TGTGCCAGCAGTTTCAGGTTCGGAGACAGCCTCTCCTACGAGCAGTACTTC. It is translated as CASSFRFGDSLSYEQYF.

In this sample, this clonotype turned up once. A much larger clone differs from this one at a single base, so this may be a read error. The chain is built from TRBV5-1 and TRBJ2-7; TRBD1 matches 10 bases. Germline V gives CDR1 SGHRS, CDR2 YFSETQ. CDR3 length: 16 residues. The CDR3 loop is CACSLASGQGSREQYF. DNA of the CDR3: TGCGCCTGCAGCTTGGCCTCGGGACAGGGGTCGAGGGAGCAGTACTTC.

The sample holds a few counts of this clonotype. The CDR3 nucleotides read TGTGCCATCAGGGGGACAGGGCTTCATGAGGATGGCTACACCTTC. It codes for CAIRGTGLHEDGYTF. V gene TRBV10-3 combines with J gene TRBJ1-2; 9 bases align to TRBD1. Germline CDR1 and CDR2: ENHRY and SYGVKD. CDR3 size: 15 residues. V shed 6 bases, J shed 6 bases, and the junction held 11 bases outside the gene matches.

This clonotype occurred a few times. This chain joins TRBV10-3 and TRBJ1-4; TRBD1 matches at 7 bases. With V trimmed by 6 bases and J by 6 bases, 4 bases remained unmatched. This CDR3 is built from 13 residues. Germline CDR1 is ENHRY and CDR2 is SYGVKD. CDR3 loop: CAIRDRMYEKLFF. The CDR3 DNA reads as TGTGCCATCAGGGACAGGATGTATGAAAAACTGTTTTTT.

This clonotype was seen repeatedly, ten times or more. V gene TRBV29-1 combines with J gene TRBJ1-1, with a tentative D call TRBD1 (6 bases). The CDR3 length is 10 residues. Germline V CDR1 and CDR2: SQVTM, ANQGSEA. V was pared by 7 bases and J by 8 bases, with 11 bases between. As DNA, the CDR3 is TGCAGCGCTTGGACAGTCGAAGCTTTCTTT. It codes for CSAWTVEAFF.

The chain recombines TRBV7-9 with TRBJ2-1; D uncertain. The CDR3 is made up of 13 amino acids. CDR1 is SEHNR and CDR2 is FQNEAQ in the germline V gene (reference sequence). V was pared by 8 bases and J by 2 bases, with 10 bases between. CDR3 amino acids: CASGVSPYNEQFF. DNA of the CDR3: TGTGCCAGCGGCGTCAGCCCCTACAATGAGCAGTTCTTC. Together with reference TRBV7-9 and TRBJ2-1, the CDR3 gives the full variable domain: DTGVSQNPRHKITKRGQNVTFRCDPISEHNRLYWYRQTLGQGPEFLTYFQNEAQLEKSRLLSDRFSAERPKGSFSTLEIQRTEQGDSAMYLCASGVSPYNEQFFGPGTRLTVL.

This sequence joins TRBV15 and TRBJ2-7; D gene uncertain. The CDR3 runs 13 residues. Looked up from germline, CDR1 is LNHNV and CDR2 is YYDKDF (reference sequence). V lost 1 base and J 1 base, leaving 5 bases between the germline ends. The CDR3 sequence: CATSRVGSYEQYF. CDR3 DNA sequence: TGTGCCACCAGCAGAGTGGGGTCCTACGAGCAGTACTTC.

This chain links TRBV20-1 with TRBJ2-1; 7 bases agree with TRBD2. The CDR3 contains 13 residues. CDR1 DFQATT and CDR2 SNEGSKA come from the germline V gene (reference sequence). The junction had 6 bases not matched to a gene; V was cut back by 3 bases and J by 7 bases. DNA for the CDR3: TGCAGTGCTAGTGGACTAGAAGGGAATGAGCAGTTCTTC. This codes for CSASGLEGNEQFF.